Reported below is one TCR beta chain. Antigen specificity is unknown. The germline V gene has CDR1 SNHLY and CDR2 FYNNEI. The CDR3 totals 12 residues. The V gene lost 8 bases and the J gene lost 4 bases, with 12 bases spanning the gap. Sequencing of TCR beta was undertaken in CD8+ and CD4+ T cells derived from blood. RNA totalling about 0.45 to 1 ug underwent reverse transcription with random hexamers. The method of amplification for TCR beta CDR3 was immunoSEQ multiplex PCR, covering 54 Vbeta and 13 Jbeta. TCRdb reprocessed the immunoSEQ multiplex PCR reads via MiXCR and lists one record per CDR3 protein. The sample lists about 130,000 distinct CDR3 sequences, nearly 95% occurring once. The source of the sample is a study of CD8 T cells in Susac syndrome. Whole-study results and caveats: As the study acknowledged, the number of individuals who were part of its TCR sequencing and HLA analysis was relatively small.

The origin of this receptor is a human donor in good health. The sequenced sample consisted of CD4+ T cells from PBMCs. The gene calls are TRBV2 and TRBJ2-7; a possible D gene is TRBD1 (6 bases). The CDR3 nucleotides are TGTGCCAGCCAGACAGGAAATTACGAGCAGTACTTC. It translates to CASQTGNYEQYF.